Listed below are T cell receptor beta chains from one sample, sequenced in a study of blood T cell repertoires in COVID-19. TCRdb's table, derived via immunoSEQ multiplex PCR, lists solely in-frame clones and lacks some. Of 270,000 or so clones in the sample, just over 85% were seen once. Sequences were obtained from peripheral blood. All receptors derive from a woman aged 30 to 39 with active or convalescent COVID-19. CDR3s include the opening cysteine and the closing phenylalanine or tryptophan. A D gene is named only where the DNA matches it firmly. Only some rows state a clone size, as once, few, many or a class for expanded clones.

size	V	J	D	CDR3	DNA
.	TRBV2	TRBJ1-4	.	CASSRATNEKLFF	TGTGCCAGCAGTCGGGCAACTAATGAAAAACTGTTTTTT
.	TRBV15	TRBJ2-7	.	CATSRSAGLRYEQYF	TGTGCCACCAGCAGATCTGCAGGTCTCAGGTACGAGCAGTACTTC
once	TRBV19	TRBJ2-3	TRBD2	CASSIDGGATDTQYF	TGTGCCAGTAGTATAGACGGGGGGGCGACAGATACGCAGTATTTT
.	TRBV5-6	TRBJ2-7	TRBD1	CATSTATGGLYEQYF	TGTGCCACCTCAACCGCGACAGGGGGCTTGTACGAGCAGTACTTC
.	TRBV28	TRBJ1-2	TRBD1	CASSVTGGVDGYTF	TGTGCCAGCAGTGTTACAGGGGGCGTCGATGGCTACACCTTC
.	TRBV27	TRBJ2-7	TRBD2	CASSPTGGGFSYEQYF	TGTGCCAGCAGCCCTACTGGGGGAGGGTTTTCCTACGAGCAGTACTTC
.	TRBV5-1	TRBJ2-2	.	CASSLWETGELFF	TGCGCCAGCAGCTTGTGGGAGACCGGGGAGCTGTTTTTT
.	TRBV7-6	TRBJ1-3	TRBD1	CASSLGQGSSGNTIYF	TGTGCCAGCAGCTTGGGACAGGGGTCCTCTGGAAACACCATATATTTT
.	TRBV15	TRBJ2-2	.	CATSRVGTTTGELFF	TGTGCCACCAGCAGAGTAGGGACAACCACCGGGGAGCTGTTTTTT
.	TRBV5-6	TRBJ2-1	.	CASSLVNRYNEQFF	TGTGCCAGCAGCTTGGTGAACAGGTACAATGAGCAGTTCTTC
.	TRBV27	TRBJ1-6	TRBD1	CASSFNNRGYNSPLHF	TGTGCCAGCAGTTTCAACAACAGGGGGTACAATTCACCCCTCCACTTT
.	TRBV7-9	TRBJ2-5	TRBD2	CASSLLSRGGGPFQETQYF	TGTGCCAGCAGCTTATTAAGCCGGGGCGGGGGGCCTTTCCAAGAGACCCAGTACTTC
once	TRBV9	TRBJ2-1	TRBD2	CASSVVGGGAANEQFF	TGTGCCAGCAGCGTAGTTGGCGGGGGGGCGGCCAATGAGCAGTTCTTC
.	TRBV6-5	TRBJ2-7	.	CASSTPRGSYEQYF	TGTGCCAGCAGTACCCCTCGGGGCTCCTACGAGCAGTACTTC
.	TRBV6-5	TRBJ2-5	TRBD2	CASSTLTGGQETQYF	TGTGCCAGCAGTACCCTCACGGGGGGGCAAGAGACCCAGTACTTC
.	TRBV24-1	TRBJ2-2	.	CATSAGGTRELFF	TGTGCCACCAGTGCCGGGGGTACCCGGGAGCTGTTTTTT
once	TRBV2	TRBJ2-3	.	CASMVSADTQYF	TGTGCCAGCATGGTTTCGGCAGATACGCAGTATTTT
.	TRBV7-6	TRBJ1-3	.	CASSLADSFSGNTIYF	TGTGCCAGCAGCTTAGCAGACAGCTTCTCTGGAAACACCATATATTTT
.	TRBV10-3	TRBJ1-3	.	CATQGFSGNTIYF	TGTGCCACCCAGGGGTTCTCTGGAAACACCATATATTTT
.	TRBV27	TRBJ1-4	TRBD1	CASRPTGGVKKLFF	TGTGCCAGCAGGCCTACAGGGGGAGTTAAAAAACTGTTTTTT
.	TRBV5-6	TRBJ1-6	.	CASSLKGRRDSPLHF	TGTGCCAGCAGCTTAAAAGGCCGGCGGGATTCACCCCTCCACTTT
.	TRBV19	TRBJ2-1	TRBD2	CASSLRGGSSGNEQFF	TGTGCCAGTAGCCTCCGGGGGGGATCGAGTGGCAATGAGCAGTTCTTC
.	TRBV10-1	TRBJ1-1	.	CAPPRSTLTEAFF	TGCGCCCCCCCCCGGTCAACTCTCACTGAAGCTTTCTTT
few	TRBV3-1/TRBV3-2	TRBJ1-1	TRBD1	CASSQAPGGNTEAFF	TGTGCCAGCAGCCAAGCCCCAGGGGGTAACACTGAAGCTTTCTTT
.	TRBV6-5	TRBJ2-7	TRBD2	CASGTGTRGYEQYF	TGTGCCAGCGGGACCGGGACTAGAGGTTACGAGCAGTACTTC
.	TRBV5-1	TRBJ1-4	TRBD1	CASSWVQGRQEFTNEKLFF	TGCGCCAGCAGCTGGGTACAGGGGCGACAAGAGTTCACTAATGAAAAACTGTTTTTT
.	TRBV7-3	TRBJ1-2	.	CASSLMQGSGYTF	TGTGCCAGCAGCTTAATGCAGGGGAGCGGCTACACCTTC
.	TRBV28	TRBJ1-1	.	CASSLSSRTYAEAFF	TGTGCCAGCAGCCTCTCAAGCCGTACGTACGCTGAAGCTTTCTTT
.	TRBV11-2	TRBJ2-3	.	CASSQLSRHDGMGTDTQYF	TGTGCCAGCAGCCAACTATCCCGACACGACGGGATGGGCACAGATACGCAGTATTTT
.	TRBV9	TRBJ2-3	.	CASSAMGGHGTDTQYF	TGTGCCAGCAGCGCCATGGGGGGGCACGGCACAGATACGCAGTATTTT